Listed here are 16 T cell receptor beta chains from one sample, sequenced in a study of T cell responses to AZD1222 COVID-19 vaccine. Using immunoSEQ multiplex PCR, the repertoire was profiled, and TCRdb retains in-frame clones only, with some absent. The sample yields approximately 180,000 clones, approximately 86% seen once. The starting material was peripheral blood, obtained on day 0 of AZD1222 vaccination. The receptor source for this set is an adult in good health.

The chain is built from TRBV3-1 (or the pseudogene TRBV3-2) and TRBJ2-3; 7 bases match TRBD2. Germline CDR1 LGHDT, CDR2 YNNKEL (reference sequence). The V gene end was trimmed by 2 bases and the J gene end by 6 bases; junction bases not matched to a gene: 8. The CDR3 length is 15 residues. CDR3 DNA: TGTGCCAGCAGCCAAAAGACCGGGACTAAGGATACGCAGTATTTT. Its translation: CASSQKTGTKDTQYF.

The chain combines TRBV18 with TRBJ2-7; TRBD2 is a possible D gene (6 bases). The CDR3 runs to 14 residues. The V end was cut by 6 bases, the J end by 0 bases, with 12 bases between. Germline V gives CDR1 KGHSH, CDR2 LQKENI. The CDR3 DNA follows: TGTGCCAGCTCTCCCCCGACTAGCTCCTACGAGCAGTACTTC. Its translation is CASSPPTSSYEQYF.

The rearrangement joins TRBV6-2 or TRBV6-3 to TRBJ1-1; D is unclear. Trimming stripped 5 bases from V and 1 base from J, with 8 bases between. Germline CDR1 MNHEY, CDR2 SVGEGT. This CDR3 spans 13 amino acids. CDR3 nucleotide sequence: TGTGCCAGCAGTGAGCCTGGGAACACTGAAGCTTTCTTT. It translates to CASSEPGNTEAFF.

This rearrangement joins TRBV7-9 to TRBJ1-2; a possible D gene is TRBD1 (5 bases). The CDR3 has 16 amino acids. Germline loops: CDR1 SEHNR, CDR2 FQNEAQ (reference sequence). The V end lost 5 bases, the J end lost 1 base, and 17 bases lay between the germline ends. Here the CDR3 DNA reads TGTGCCAGCAGCCTAACCTCGGGGCTTCATAACTATGGCTACACCTTC. This gives the protein CASSLTSGLHNYGYTF.

The CDR3 protein is CASSGGVGNTIYF. DNA for the CDR3: TGTGCCAGCAGCGGGGGCGTTGGAAACACCATATATTTT. V usage is TRBV5-4 and J usage is TRBJ1-3; the D gene is possibly TRBD1 (6 bases). Trimming left V 4 bases short and J 3 bases short, with 8 bases between. CDR1 is SGHNT, CDR2 YYREEE, per germline (reference sequence). This CDR3 region has 13 residues.

CDR3 nucleotides: TGTGCCAGCAGCGGAGGGACTAGCGGATACAATGAGCAGTTCTTC. Amino acid sequence: CASSGGTSGYNEQFF. This sequence joins TRBV6-6 and TRBJ2-1; the match to TRBD2 covers 11 bases. The J segment lost 4 bases and the V segment lost 6 bases, leaving 5 bases of the junction unmatched. CDR3 length equals 15 residues. CDR1 is MNHNY and CDR2 is SVGAGI in the germline V gene (reference sequence).

The chain uses TRBV4-3 and TRBJ2-7, with 8 bases matching TRBD2. Germline CDR1 reads LGHNA; CDR2 reads YSLEER. The CDR3 length is 17 residues. V shed 0 bases and J 2 bases; nucleotides not matched to a gene: 9. This CDR3 reads CASSQDLAGGTTYEQYF. In nucleotides, the CDR3 is TGCGCCAGCAGCCAAGATTTGGCGGGGGGCACCACCTACGAGCAGTACTTC.

The chain combines TRBV30 with TRBJ2-6; no clear D gene. Deletions cut 2 bases from V and 0 bases from J, with 17 bases between. The CDR3 has 18 residues. Germline values: CDR1 GTSNPN, CDR2 SVGIG (reference sequence). The DNA of the CDR3 is TGTGCCTGGAGTACCTCCCGGACCTTTAGCTCTGGGGCCAACGTCCTGACTTTC. Protein product: CAWSTSRTFSSGANVLTF.

The chain carries TRBV6-5 and TRBJ2-7, with D unclear. Trimming removed 6 bases from V and 0 bases from J, with 15 bases in between. The CDR3 sequence is 15 residues long. Looked up from germline, CDR1 is MNHEY and CDR2 is SVGAGI. In DNA form, the CDR3 reads TGTGCCAGCAGACTTTGGGAAAGGAGCTCCTACGAGCAGTACTTC. It codes for CASRLWERSSYEQYF.

The V and J genes are TRBV6-5 and TRBJ1-3; D perhaps matches TRBD1 (6 bases). Germline V lookup: CDR1 MNHEY, CDR2 SVGAGI. Trimming removed 2 bases at V and 2 bases at J, with 13 bases between. The CDR3 covers 16 residues. Here the CDR3 reads CASSYNLDSTGNTIYF. The CDR3 DNA reads TGTGCCAGCAGTTACAACCTGGACAGCACTGGAAACACCATATATTTT.

This rearrangement joins TRBV29-1 to TRBJ1-5, with D tentatively TRBD1 (5 bases). The V gene's germline CDR1 is SQVTM and CDR2 ANQGSEA. V was clipped by 6 bases and J by 5 bases, with 14 bases between them. The length of the CDR3 is 13 residues. CDR3 nucleotides: TGCAGCGTCGGGGGAGGAATAGATCAGCCCCAGCATTTT. Its translation: CSVGGGIDQPQHF.

The chain uses TRBV29-1 and TRBJ2-5; 10 bases are shared with TRBD2. Germline loops: CDR1 SQVTM, CDR2 ANQGSEA. The length of the CDR3 is 13 residues. V shed 4 bases and J 5 bases; nucleotides not matched to a gene: 4. In DNA form, the CDR3 reads TGCAGCGTTGTGCTAGCGGGGGTCGAGACCCAGTACTTC. It is translated as CSVVLAGVETQYF.

The chain joins TRBV7-9 to TRBJ2-1, with 8 bases matching TRBD2. This CDR3 region has 14 residues. J gave up 8 bases and V 1 base, and 4 bases lay outside the gene matches. Germline V gene lookup returns CDR1 SEHNR and CDR2 FQNEAQ (reference sequence). The CDR3 DNA follows: TGTGCCAGCAGCTTAGGGGGACTAGGGTATGAGCAGTTCTTC. Its protein is CASSLGGLGYEQFF.

J is TRBJ1-3 and V is TRBV3-1 (or the pseudogene TRBV3-2); D unclear. Germline V gives CDR1 LGHDT, CDR2 YNNKEL (reference sequence). This CDR3 comprises 17 residues. V was clipped by 4 bases and J by 0 bases, with 16 bases between them. Written as DNA, the CDR3 is TGTGCCAGCAGCCGCCCCCTCTTCCGGACCTCTGGAAACACCATATATTTT. It is translated as CASSRPLFRTSGNTIYF.

The rearrangement uses TRBV9 and TRBJ2-7; 10 bases agree with TRBD1. The CDR3 runs 16 residues. With V trimmed by 4 bases and J by 5 bases, 12 bases remained unmatched. Germline V gene sequence: CDR1 SGDLS, CDR2 YYNGEE. The DNA for the CDR3 is TGTGCCAGCAGCTGGGGGACAGGGGAGGTGGAGGACGAGCAGTACTTC. Its protein product is CASSWGTGEVEDEQYF.

This chain joins TRBV15 and TRBJ2-5, with D unclear. The germline V gene has CDR1 LNHNV and CDR2 YYDKDF (reference sequence). Trimming took 1 base from V and 1 from J, leaving 4 bases between them. The CDR3 is made up of 13 amino acids. The DNA of the CDR3 is TGTGCCACCAGCAGAGGGAGCCAAGAGACCCAGTACTTC. Residues: CATSRGSQETQYF. The full variable domain, with the rest looked up from reference TRBV15 and TRBJ2-5, is DAMVIQNPRYQVTQFGKPVTLSCSQTLNHNVMYWYQQKSSQAPKLLFHYYDKDFNNEADTPDNFQSRRPNTSFCFLDIRSPGLGDTAMYLCATSRGSQETQYFGPGTRLLVL.